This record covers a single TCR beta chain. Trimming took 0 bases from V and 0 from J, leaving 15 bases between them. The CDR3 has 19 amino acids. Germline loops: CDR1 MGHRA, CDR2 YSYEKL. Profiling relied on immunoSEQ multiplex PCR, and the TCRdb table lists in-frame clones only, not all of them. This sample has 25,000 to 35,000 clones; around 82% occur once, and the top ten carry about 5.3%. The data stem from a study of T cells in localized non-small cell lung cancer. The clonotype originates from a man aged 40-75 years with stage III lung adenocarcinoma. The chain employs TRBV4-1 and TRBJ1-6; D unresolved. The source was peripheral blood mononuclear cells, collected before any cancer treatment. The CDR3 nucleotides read TGCGCCAGCAGCCAAGATCGACCCACGTTCGGCTCCTATAATTCACCCCTCCACTTT. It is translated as CASSQDRPTFGSYNSPLHF.